The present entry profiles one T cell receptor (beta chain) with its context. Antigen unknown. Alongside a J-beta primer mix, a sample-barcoded 5' primer served in a second PCR lasting roughly 6 to 11 cycles. MiXCR, applied by TCRdb to the 5' RACE reads, yields one record per CDR3 protein. Of about 670,000 distinct CDR3 sequences in the sample, approximately 40% are singletons; the top ten hold around 30%. This record comes from a study of blood T cells in healthy people across ages. Study conclusions and caveats: Higher diversity and more naive CD4+ cells were features of long-lived donors, compared to aged donors.

The study recruited healthy Caucasian donors from Russia who were aged roughly 6 to 100. With 0 bases clipped from V and 1 base from J, the junction kept 4 bases outside the gene matches. CDR1 is SGHTA, CDR2 FQGNSA, per germline. The CDR3 extends over 17 amino acids. The rearrangement joins TRBV7-2 to TRBJ2-3; 10 positions agree with TRBD2. The receptor comes from a man of 80 years or more in good health. Sequencing was performed on blood. CDR3 nucleotide sequence: TGTGCCAGCAGCTTAGCGGGGACTAGCGCGCGCACAGATACGCAGTATTTT. This codes for CASSLAGTSARTDTQYF.